This T cell receptor (beta chain) originates from a study of blood T cell repertoires in COVID-19. Clones were sequenced by immunoSEQ multiplex PCR, and TCRdb holds only the in-frame ones, with some missing. The sample yields around 150,000 clones, over 75% seen once. This clone was picked up many times. This CDR3 comprises 14 residues. Deletions cut 5 bases from V and 10 bases from J, with 15 bases between. Germline CDR1 is ENHRY and CDR2 is SYGVKD. Sequenced sample: PBMCs or T cells enriched from blood (not recorded which). This receptor was obtained from a woman between 50 and 59 years old who had recovered from COVID-19. This rearrangement joins TRBV10-3 to TRBJ1-6; tentative D call: TRBD1 (5 bases). DNA of the CDR3: TGTGCCATCAGTTCGACGGCCGGGGGATCACCCCTCCACTTT. Residues: CAISSTAGGSPLHF.